Here is one TCR beta chain with its context. Its antigen is still unknown. 13 Jbeta primers and 60 Vbeta primers were used for the PCR. Repertoires were generated with immunoSEQ multiplex PCR, while TCRdb's copy carries only in-frame clones and drops some. The sample includes 90,000 or so clones, approximately 85% seen only once; the top ten take 3.4%. The length of the CDR3 is 15 residues. Trimming left V 0 bases short and J 0 bases short, with 7 bases between. Germline V lookup: CDR1 SGHTS, CDR2 YDEGEE. This specimen comes from a study of cytomegalovirus exposure and HLA in healthy donors. General study results and limits: Apparent HLA restriction characterized most CMV-associated TCR beta chains in a later analysis. Researchers reported in a later analysis that a missense DCLRE1C variant was tied to TCR beta V- and J-gene trimming.

This sequence joins TRBV5-8 and TRBJ1-3; D is perhaps TRBD1 (5 bases). The specimen was PBMCs. This TCR derives from a man aged 25 to 40 in good health and CMV-seropositive. CDR3 residues: CASSLGGRSGNTIYF. CDR3 in DNA: TGTGCCAGCAGCTTGGGGGGCCGCTCTGGAAACACCATATATTTT.